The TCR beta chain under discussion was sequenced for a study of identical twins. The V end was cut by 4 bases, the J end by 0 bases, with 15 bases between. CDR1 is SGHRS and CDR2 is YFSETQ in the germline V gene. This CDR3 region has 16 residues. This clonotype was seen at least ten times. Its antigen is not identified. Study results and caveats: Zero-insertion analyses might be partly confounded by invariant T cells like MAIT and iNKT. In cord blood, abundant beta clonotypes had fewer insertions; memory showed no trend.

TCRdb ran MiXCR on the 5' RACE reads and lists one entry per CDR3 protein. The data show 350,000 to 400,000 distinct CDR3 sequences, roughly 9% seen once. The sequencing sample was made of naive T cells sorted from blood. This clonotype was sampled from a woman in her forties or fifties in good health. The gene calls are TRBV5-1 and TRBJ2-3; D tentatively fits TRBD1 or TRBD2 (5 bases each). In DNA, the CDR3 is TGCGCCAGCAGCAGAGGGGCCCTCCTTAGCACAGATACGCAGTATTTT. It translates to CASSRGALLSTDTQYF.